Described below is a single T cell receptor beta chain sequence and its context. The target antigen is unknown. The CDR3 totals 14 residues. The V end was cut by 2 bases, the J end by 4 bases, with 12 bases between. Germline CDR1 is KGHSH and CDR2 is LQKENI. These data are taken from a study of cytomegalovirus exposure and HLA in healthy donors. Amplification used 60 Vbeta primers and 13 Jbeta primers. The table came from immunoSEQ multiplex PCR; TCRdb's copy has only in-frame clones and leaves some out. The table records 80,000 to 95,000 clones, 55% to 85% of them present only once. Study-wide results and caveats: In vitro, a few CMV-associated chains proved specific for CMV antigens. There were several of the most significant clusters that appeared linked to common viral pathogens in a later analysis.

The V and J genes are TRBV18 and TRBJ2-7, with D possibly being TRBD2 (6 bases). The material sequenced was PBMCs. The TCR comes from a woman younger than 35 in good health and CMV-seropositive. The CDR3 DNA reads TGTGCCAGCTCACCAGGCGGGAACAAATACGAGCAGTACTTC. The encoded protein is CASSPGGNKYEQYF.